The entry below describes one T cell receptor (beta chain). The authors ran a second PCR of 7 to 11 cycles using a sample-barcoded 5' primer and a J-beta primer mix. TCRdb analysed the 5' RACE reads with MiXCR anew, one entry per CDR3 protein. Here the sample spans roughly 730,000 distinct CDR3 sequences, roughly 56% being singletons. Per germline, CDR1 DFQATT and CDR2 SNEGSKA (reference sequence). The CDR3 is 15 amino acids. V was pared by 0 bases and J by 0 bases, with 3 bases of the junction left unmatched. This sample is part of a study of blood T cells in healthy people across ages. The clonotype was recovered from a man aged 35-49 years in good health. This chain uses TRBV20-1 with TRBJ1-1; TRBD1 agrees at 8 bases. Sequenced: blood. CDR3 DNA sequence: TGCAGTGCTAGAGAGTGGACAGGGATGAACACTGAAGCTTTCTTT. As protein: CSAREWTGMNTEAFF.